The clone carrying this T cell receptor beta chain was seen many times. Its antigen remains unidentified. At one of its ends the junction is not consistent with the germline gene, which may arise from a read error. The read ends 3 residues before the CDR3 terminus; that terminus is restored from the germline J gene. The CDR3 totals 13 residues. Germline values: CDR1 SQVTM, CDR2 ANQGSEA. The data were produced by immunoSEQ multiplex PCR, yet TCRdb's version contains in-frame clones alone and is incomplete. In total the sample includes some 42,000 clones, none of them seen once. This specimen comes from a study of T cell clonality in common variable immunodeficiency. Study results and caveats: Reportedly, TCR beta sequences from common variable immunodeficiency showed fewer deletions and N-nucleotide insertions.

The receptor was derived from a human donor with common variable immunodeficiency. The rearrangement joins TRBV29-1 to TRBJ2-2, with D possibly matching TRBD2 (5 bases). The source material was peripheral blood mononuclear cells. The CDR3 spells CSIDEGLTGELFF. The CDR3 DNA, read in part, is TGCAGCATTGATGAGGGCCTCACCGGGGAG.